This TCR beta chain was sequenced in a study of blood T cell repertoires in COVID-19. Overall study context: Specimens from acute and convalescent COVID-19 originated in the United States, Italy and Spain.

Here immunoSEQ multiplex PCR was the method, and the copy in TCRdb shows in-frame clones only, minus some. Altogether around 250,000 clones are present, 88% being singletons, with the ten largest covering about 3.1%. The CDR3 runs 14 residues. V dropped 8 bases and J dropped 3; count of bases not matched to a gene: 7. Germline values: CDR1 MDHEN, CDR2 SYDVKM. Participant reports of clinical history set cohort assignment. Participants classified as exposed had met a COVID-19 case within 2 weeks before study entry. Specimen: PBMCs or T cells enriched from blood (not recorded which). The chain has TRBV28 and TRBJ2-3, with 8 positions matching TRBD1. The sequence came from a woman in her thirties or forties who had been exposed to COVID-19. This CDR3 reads CASHDRGFTDTQYF. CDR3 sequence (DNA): TGTGCCAGCCATGACAGGGGTTTTACAGATACGCAGTATTTT.